These T cell receptor beta chains were read from a single sample in a study of shared clonotypes between healthy human individuals. Some clones are missing from TCRdb's copy, which holds only in-frame ones; the method was immunoSEQ multiplex PCR. The sample lists fewer than 650,000 clones; 75% to 85% were seen once. The sample was PBMCs. The source is a woman in her forties in good health. Some clones in this sample may be carry-over from other donors' samples. Both conserved end residues are part of each CDR3. A D gene is named only where the DNA matches it firmly. The listing skips clone size in some rows; elsewhere it reads once, few, many or a size class.

clone size,CDR3 length,D gene,V gene,J gene,CDR3 DNA,CDR3 protein
.,15,.,TRBV7-9,TRBJ2-7,TGTGCCAGCAGCTCGTGGGTGGGCAGCTCCTACGAGCAGTACTTC,CASSSWVGSSYEQYF
.,13,.,TRBV25-1,TRBJ2-5,TGTGCCAGCAGTGTGACCCTGGGAGAGACCCAGTACTTC,CASSVTLGETQYF
.,15,.,TRBV6-5,TRBJ1-1,TGTGCCAGCAGTTTATTCAGGGTGCCGGGCACTGAAGCTTTCTTT,CASSLFRVPGTEAFF
.,14,TRBD2,TRBV28,TRBJ2-7,TGTGCCAGCAGAGGGACTAGCGGGACCTACGAGCAGTACTTC,CASRGTSGTYEQYF
.,15,.,TRBV28,TRBJ2-1,TGTGCCAGCAACATTCAGGTGGGGCACTACAATGAGCAGTTCTTC,CASNIQVGHYNEQFF
.,14,.,TRBV5-1,TRBJ2-7,TGCGCCAGCAGCTTCCAGACAGGAACCTACGAGCAGTACTTC,CASSFQTGTYEQYF
.,15,TRBD2,TRBV7-8,TRBJ2-2,TGTGCCAGCAGCCTTACTAGCGGGAGCACCGGGGAGCTGTTTTTT,CASSLTSGSTGELFF
.,13,.,TRBV7-7,TRBJ2-1,TGTGCTAGCAGCTTAGGTTTATACAATGAGCAGTTCTTC,CASSLGLYNEQFF
.,15,TRBD1,TRBV4-1,TRBJ1-2,TGCGCCAGCAGCCAAGACCCTGGACAGGCCTATGGCTACACCTTC,CASSQDPGQAYGYTF
.,14,.,TRBV18,TRBJ2-7,TGTGCCAGCTCACCATACGGGGGCAGAGACGAGCAGTACTTC,CASSPYGGRDEQYF
.,12,.,TRBV7-3,TRBJ2-2,TGTGCCAGCAGCTTACAGGGCGGGGAGCTGTTTTTT,CASSLQGGELFF
.,15,.,TRBV6-1,TRBJ2-1,TGTGCCAGCAGTTTCCGAATTGGGGTAGTGGGCGAGCAGTTCTTC,CASSFRIGVVGEQFF
.,15,.,TRBV28,TRBJ1-5,TGTGCCAGCAGTTCGGGGGCTGTCGGCAATCAGCCCCAGCATTTT,CASSSGAVGNQPQHF
.,12,TRBD2,TRBV29-1,TRBJ2-5,TGCAGCTCGGGAGGGCCGGTGGAGACCCAGTACTTC,CSSGGPVETQYF
.,14,.,TRBV4-2,TRBJ1-1,TGTGCCAGCAGCCAAGAAGCCGAGAACACTGAAGCTTTCTTT,CASSQEAENTEAFF
.,16,.,TRBV5-1,TRBJ2-6,TGCGCCAGCAGCTTAGGTACAGACCCTGGGGCCAACGTCCTGACTTTC,CASSLGTDPGANVLTF
.,13,TRBD2,TRBV10-3,TRBJ2-7,TGTGCCACCGGGACTAGCGGGACCGGCGAGCAGTACTTC,CATGTSGTGEQYF
.,14,.,TRBV5-1,TRBJ1-1,TGCGCCAGCAGCAAGTGGGGGGCGGATACTGAAGCTTTCTTT,CASSKWGADTEAFF
.,12,.,TRBV29-1,TRBJ1-1,TGCAGCGGACTTCAGGGGTTCACTGAAGCTTTCTTT,CSGLQGFTEAFF
.,17,TRBD2,TRBV5-4,TRBJ2-1,TGTGCCAGCAGCTTTCGGGCGGCGGGAGTGGGTTACAATGAGCAGTTCTTC,CASSFRAAGVGYNEQFF
.,17,TRBD2,TRBV4-2,TRBJ2-2,TGTGCCAGCAGCCAAGTAGGTCTAGCGGGAGAGGTCAGGGAGCTGTTTTTT,CASSQVGLAGEVRELFF
.,13,TRBD1,TRBV7-7,TRBJ2-1,TGTGCCAGCAGCGCGGGACAGGGGGATGAGCAGTTCTTC,CASSAGQGDEQFF
.,15,TRBD1,TRBV18,TRBJ2-3,TGTGCCAGCTCAAACAGGGGGCCCAGCACAGATACGCAGTATTTT,CASSNRGPSTDTQYF
.,13,TRBD1,TRBV28,TRBJ2-5,TGTGCCAGCACCATGACAGGGAGAGAGACCCAGTACTTC,CASTMTGRETQYF
.,15,TRBD2,TRBV19,TRBJ2-1,TGTGCCAGTAGTAGTAGCGGGGACTTTTACAATGAGCAGTTCTTC,CASSSSGDFYNEQFF
.,15,.,TRBV7-8,TRBJ1-5,TGTGCCAGCAGCTTAGCGGCCTGGGGTAATCAGCCCCAGCATTTT,CASSLAAWGNQPQHF
few,13,.,TRBV7-8,TRBJ1-5,TGTGCCAGCAGCTTAGAGGCCAATCAGCCCCAGCATTTT,CASSLEANQPQHF
few,15,.,TRBV9,TRBJ2-2,TGTGCCAGCAGCGTAGCGGGACACAACACCGGGGAGCTGTTTTTT,CASSVAGHNTGELFF
.,13,.,TRBV9,TRBJ2-1,TGTGCCAGCAGTGATAGCGGCTTCAATGAGCAGTTCTTC,CASSDSGFNEQFF
.,16,TRBD1,TRBV19,TRBJ2-7,TGTGCCAGTTGCCCGAAGTCCGGGACAGGCCCCTACGAGCAGTACTTC,CASCPKSGTGPYEQYF
many,12,.,TRBV30,TRBJ2-3,TGTGCCTGGAGTGTACAGCTAGATACGCAGTATTTT,CAWSVQLDTQYF
.,11,.,TRBV29-1,TRBJ1-1,TGCAGCGTTCCCAGGGGACCTGAAGCTTTCTTT,CSVPRGPEAFF
once,15,TRBD2,TRBV7-8,TRBJ2-2,TGTGCCAGCAGCTGGGGACTAGCGGGGACCGGGGAGCTGTTTTTT,CASSWGLAGTGELFF
.,15,TRBD2,TRBV6-1,TRBJ2-7,TGTGCCAGCAGTGAGGTGGAGCGGGGGACCTACGAGCAGTACTTC,CASSEVERGTYEQYF